This T cell receptor (beta chain) is from a study of blood T cell repertoires in COVID-19. Study-level information: The samples span acute and convalescent COVID-19 from the United States, Italy and Spain. PBMCs, B-cell-depleted T cells, or T cells provided the cDNA or gDNA that made up the material.

V was trimmed by 3 bases and J by 8 bases, leaving 7 bases between them. This CDR3 is built from 11 residues. The germline gives CDR1 SGHTA, CDR2 FQGNSA. This clone was observed a few times. Under the authors' procedure: Cell counts per sample came from amplifying reference gene primers. Only in-frame clones appear in the TCRdb table, and some are missing; sequencing was by immunoSEQ multiplex PCR. V and J calls and clone size are as listed in that table; D and trimming were resolved from the DNA. The sample holds 250,000 to 300,000 clones, about four fifths seen once. The specimen was peripheral blood. The V gene is TRBV7-2, the J gene TRBJ1-2; unclear D gene. The clonotype originates from a woman aged 18-29 years with acute or convalescent COVID-19. The CDR3 region has the DNA TGTGCCAGCAGCTTCGGGGAGGGCTACACCTTC. It yields the protein CASSFGEGYTF.